This TCR beta chain derives from a study of PD-1 blockade in classical Hodgkin lymphoma. Regarding the study as a whole: Reported findings placed baseline TCR diversity lower in newly diagnosed patients (compared with healthy donors). Baseline diversity was lower in partial responders and progressors than complete responders. Why repertoires differed is undefined; disease activity or prior therapy possibly contributed.

Measured with immunoSEQ multiplex PCR; TCRdb has only the in-frame clones, and not every one. Of over 25,000 clones in the sample, around 73% are singletons; the top ten hold around 32%. In every patient, relapse followed autologous stem cell transplantation, while exposure to brentuximab vedotin differed. Classification of best responses gave complete response, partial response or progressive disease. Points on this clone: Its antigen remains unidentified.

The junction had 6 bases not matched to a gene; V was cut back by 3 bases and J by 0 bases. Germline V gene data show CDR1 as LNHDA and CDR2 as SQIVND (reference sequence). This CDR3 has 16 residues. This chain joins TRBV19 and TRBJ1-1, with 8 nucleotides matching TRBD1. This TCR derives from a human donor with classical Hodgkin lymphoma. Source: peripheral blood mononuclear cells (PBMCs), taken before the second cycle of nivolumab. CDR3 protein: CASSIRTGTMNTEAFF. The CDR3 nucleotides are TGTGCCAGTAGTATCCGGACAGGGACCATGAACACTGAAGCTTTCTTT. Combining the CDR3 with reference TRBV19 and TRBJ1-1 gives the whole variable domain DGGITQSPKYLFRKEGQNVTLSCEQNLNHDAMYWYRQDPGQGLRLIYYSQIVNDFQKGDIAEGYSVSREKKESFPLTVTSAQKNPTAFYLCASSIRTGTMNTEAFFGQGTRLTVV.